This TCR beta chain is drawn from a study of blood T cell repertoires in COVID-19. Study background: Material from acute and convalescent COVID-19 was sourced from the United States, Italy and Spain. PBMCs, B-cell-depleted T cells, or T cells were the source of the cDNA or gDNA that made up the material.

Trimming at V came to 2 bases and at J to 5 bases, leaving 4 bases not matched to a gene. The CDR3 extends over 14 amino acids. Germline values: CDR1 KGHSH, CDR2 LQKENI. In the original analysis: Cell counts per sample came from amplifying reference gene primers. Produced via immunoSEQ multiplex PCR; TCRdb's table is partial and in-frame only. V and J calls and clone size are as listed in that table; D and trimming were resolved from the DNA. The table shows a few hundred thousand clones, with about nine tenths occurring only once. This rearrangement joins TRBV18 to TRBJ1-1, with 8 bases fitting TRBD1. Sequencing was performed on peripheral blood. The clonotype was recovered from a woman under 40 with active or convalescent COVID-19. This CDR3 reads CASSPRQGYTEAFF. The CDR3 bases are TGTGCCAGCTCACCAAGACAGGGGTATACTGAAGCTTTCTTT. Using reference TRBV18 and TRBJ1-1 for the parts outside the CDR3, the full variable domain is NAGVMQNPRHLVRRRGQEARLRCSPMKGHSHVYWYRQLPEEGLKFMVYLQKENIIDESGMPKERFSAEFPKEGPSILRIQQVVRGDSAAYFCASSPRQGYTEAFFGQGTRLTVV.